The 7 T cell receptor beta chains reported below all come from one sample, sequenced in a study of tumor-infiltrating lymphocytes in primary liver carcinoma. The study co-extracted DNA and RNA from approximately 20-30 mg of unsorted bulk tissue. From 500 ng of total RNA, TCR beta-specific cDNA was reverse-transcribed using a constant-region primer. A slightly modified ARM-PCR protocol with three nested multiplex PCR rounds produced these TCR beta libraries. TRBV1-TRBV30 forward primers paired with a C-beta reverse primer were used in the first two PCR rounds, which ran approximately 10 cycles each. TCRdb fed the multiplex PCR reads into MiXCR, producing one record per CDR3 protein. The sample has roughly 78,000 distinct CDR3 sequences, roughly two thirds seen once. Input material: liver tumor tissue from sampling region 4. The subset: tumor region T4, right-lateral pole. These receptors originate from a woman in her sixties or seventies with primary liver carcinoma and hepatitis B virus infection.

Comments on this clonotype: One end of the junction fails to match germline, which may point to a read error. V is TRBV28 and J is TRBJ2-3; 11 bases agree with TRBD2. The CDR3 runs to 17 residues. CDR1 and CDR2 from the germline V gene are MDHEN and SYDVKM. The CDR3 reads CASNEVYGTSGTDTQYF. Here the CDR3 DNA reads TGTGCCAGCAATGAAGTTTACGGGACTAGCGGCACGGATACGCAGTATTTT.

A note on this clonotype: A read error may account for a junction end that differs from germline. The CDR3: CASSRGGLSGTNALTF. In DNA form, the CDR3 reads TGTGCCAGCAGTAGGGGCGGCCTCTCTGGGACCAACGCCCTGACTTTC. The chain joins TRBV6-6 to TRBJ2-6; D might be TRBD1 or TRBD2, each matching 5 bases. Germline lookup yields CDR1 MNHNY and CDR2 SVGAGI (reference sequence). The CDR3 consists of 16 residues.

Remarks on this clonotype: The DNA is omitted, as the CDR3 cannot be located on it reliably, and the CDR3 follows TCRdb's listing. This chain joins TRBV29-1 and TRBJ1-2; the table assigns TRBD1, which was not confirmed against the DNA. CDR1 SQVTM and CDR2 ANQGSEA come from the germline V gene. The CDR3 is 12 amino acids in total, end residues counted. This CDR3 is CSDARAYYCYTF.

Note on this clonotype: This CDR3 fails to terminate in the conserved phenylalanine or tryptophan, so it likely reflects a read error. The chain has TRBV5-4 and TRBJ2-1; D possibly uses TRBD1 or TRBD2 (5 bases each). The CDR3 covers 16 residues. Germline loops: CDR1 SGHNT, CDR2 YYREEE (reference sequence). The CDR3 DNA sequence: TGTACCAGCACCCGTGGGGGACCTCTTCCAAACAATGAGCAGTTCTCC. Encoded protein: CTSTRGGPLPNNEQFS.

Details on this clonotype: The junction departs from germline at one end; a sequencing error may be responsible. This chain uses TRBV7-8 with TRBJ2-4, with a possible D match to TRBD2 (5 bases). This CDR3 has 16 amino acids. In germline, CDR1 is SGHVS, CDR2 FQNEAQ. CDR3 DNA: TGTGCCAGCAGCCCCTCTCGGGAATTGGAGAAAAACATTCAGTATTTC. Amino acid sequence: CASSPSRELEKNIQYF.

This clonotype came up a few times. Likely a read error: the CDR3 ends without its conserved phenylalanine or tryptophan. This chain links TRBV5-1 with TRBJ1-1; D is unclear. Germline V gene lookup returns CDR1 SGHRS and CDR2 YFSETQ. The CDR3 sequence is 15 residues long. The CDR3 nucleotides read TGCGCCAGCAGCCCCTACTCGGACTTGGGCACTGGAGCTTTCTCT. The encoded protein is CASSPYSDLGTGAFS.

For this clonotype: Relative to the germline gene, one junction end is altered; a read error may explain this. The rearrangement uses TRBV11-1 and TRBJ2-1; D may be TRBD2 (11 bases). The CDR3 runs 19 residues. CDR1 SGHAT and CDR2 FQDESV come from the germline V gene (reference sequence). As DNA, the CDR3 is TGTGCCAGCAGCGCCGGACAGGGGGGACTAGCGGAAGGATTTAATGAACAGTTCTTC. Protein sequence: CASSAGQGGLAEGFNEQFF.